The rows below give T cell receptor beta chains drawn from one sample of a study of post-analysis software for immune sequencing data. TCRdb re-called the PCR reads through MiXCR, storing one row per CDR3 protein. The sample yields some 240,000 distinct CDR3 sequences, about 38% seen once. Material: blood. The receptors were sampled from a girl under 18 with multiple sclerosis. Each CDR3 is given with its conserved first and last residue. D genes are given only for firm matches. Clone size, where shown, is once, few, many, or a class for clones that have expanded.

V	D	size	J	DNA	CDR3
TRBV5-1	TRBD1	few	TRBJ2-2	TGCGCCAGCAGCCGATCTACGACAGGGGCGAACACCGGGGAGCTGTTTTTT	CASSRSTTGANTGELFF
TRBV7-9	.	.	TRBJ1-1	TGTGCCAGCAGCTTAGACGGAGGGGCTGAAGCTTTCTTT	CASSLDGGAEAFF
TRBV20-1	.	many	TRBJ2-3	TGCAGTGCTAGAGGTACAGGGAGCACAGATACGCAGTATTTT	CSARGTGSTDTQYF
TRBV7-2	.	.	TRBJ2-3	TGTGCCAGCAGCTTAAAGGCACGGGAAGATACGCAGTATTTT	CASSLKAREDTQYF
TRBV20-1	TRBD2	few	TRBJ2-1	TGCAGTGCACAGCGGGGGGACATTTGGAATGAGCAGTTCTTC	CSAQRGDIWNEQFF
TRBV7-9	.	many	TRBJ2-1	TGTGCCAGCCTAGGGGGGGATGAGCAGTTCTTC	CASLGGDEQFF
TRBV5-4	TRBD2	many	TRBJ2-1	TGTGCCAGCAGCTCAGCGGGAGGCTCCTACAATGAGCAGTTCTTC	CASSSAGGSYNEQFF
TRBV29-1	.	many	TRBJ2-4	TGCAGCGTTGGAGACAGTCCGGCCAAAAACATTCAGTACTTC	CSVGDSPAKNIQYF
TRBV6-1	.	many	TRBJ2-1	TGTGCCAGCAGTGGGGGCAGGGTGAGCAATGAGCAGTTCTTC	CASSGGRVSNEQFF
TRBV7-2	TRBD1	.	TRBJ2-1	TGTGCCAGCAACAAAAAGGACAGGAATGAGCAGTTCTTC	CASNKKDRNEQFF
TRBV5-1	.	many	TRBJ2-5	TGCGCCAGCAGCAGTACGACAGGAAAATTTCCGGAGACCCAGTACTTC	CASSSTTGKFPETQYF
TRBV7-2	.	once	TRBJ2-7	TGTGCCAGCAGCCCGAAGAGCGGTACCTACGAGCAGTACTTC	CASSPKSGTYEQYF
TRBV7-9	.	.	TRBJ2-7	TGTGCCAGCAGTCTCGAGGAGCCTTTCCAGTACTTC	CASSLEEPFQYF
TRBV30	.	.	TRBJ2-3	TGTGCCTGGAGTGAGGATACGCAGTATTTT	CAWSEDTQYF
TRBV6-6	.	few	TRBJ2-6	TGTGCCAGTTCCACAGGTCGCTCAGGGGCTGGGGCCAACGTCCTGACTTTC	CASSTGRSGAGANVLTF
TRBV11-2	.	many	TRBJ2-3	TGTGCCAGCAGCCCCCTGGCCGGTACGGACCAAGATACGCAGTATTTT	CASSPLAGTDQDTQYF